These 27 T cell receptor beta chains originate from one sample sequenced in a study of T cells in Graves' hyperthyroidism and ophthalmopathy. Amplified TCR beta CDR3 regions came from RNA transcripts. TCR CDR3 regions were first amplified by RT-PCR with HTBI primers. One entry per CDR3 protein results from TCRdb running MiXCR on the multiplex PCR reads. The sample consists of nearly 250,000 distinct CDR3 sequences, around 26% of them appearing once. The specimen was blood. Receptors were obtained from a woman aged 40 to 49 with Graves' ophthalmopathy.

This clonotype was observed many times. This rearrangement joins TRBV27 to TRBJ2-5, with D hard to call. CDR1 is MNHEY and CDR2 is SMNVEV in the germline V gene (reference sequence). The CDR3 totals 14 residues. Trimming took off 4 bases at V and 4 bases at J, with 13 bases between the two ends. Written as DNA, the CDR3 is TGTGCCAGCAGTTCGTACAGCCCCGGAGAGACCCAGTACTTC. This encodes CASSSYSPGETQYF.

J is TRBJ1-2 and V is TRBV12-3 or TRBV12-4, with D possibly being TRBD1 (6 bases). Trimming took 3 bases from V and 4 from J, leaving 15 bases between them. This CDR3 contains 15 residues. CDR3 coding DNA: TGTGCCAGCAGTTTCCGCAGGGGAAGTGGCTATGGCTACACCTTC. Its translation: CASSFRRGSGYGYTF.

There are many counts of this clonotype. The chain couples TRBV7-3 to TRBJ1-1; D is perhaps TRBD1 (5 bases). Between the trimmed V and J ends, which lost 9 bases and 6 bases, there was a span of 23 bases. The CDR3 spans 15 residues. Germline V gene lookup returns CDR1 SGHTA and CDR2 FQGTGA. Written as DNA, the CDR3 is TGTGCCAGGCCCGGAGGGAAGGGGAGTAAGGCTGAAGCTTTCTTT. Protein: CARPGGKGSKAEAFF.

There are many counts of this clonotype. The rearrangement joins TRBV10-3 to TRBJ2-7; 15 bases line up with TRBD2. CDR1 and CDR2 (germline): ENHRY, SYGVKD. The CDR3 runs 19 residues. V shed 2 bases and J 3 bases; nucleotides not matched to a gene: 11. The CDR3 protein is CAISEPGTSGRPGVYEQYF. Written as DNA, the CDR3 is TGTGCCATCAGTGAGCCCGGGACTAGCGGGAGGCCGGGGGTCTACGAGCAGTACTTC.

The V gene is TRBV5-1, the J gene TRBJ2-7; D might be TRBD1 (5 bases). V lost 4 bases to trimming and J lost 2 bases, with 10 bases between them. This CDR3 contains 13 residues. The germline V gene encodes CDR1 SGHRS and CDR2 YFSETQ. Here the CDR3 reads CASSATVTYEQYF. CDR3 sequence (DNA): TGCGCCAGCAGCGCGACAGTGACCTACGAGCAGTACTTC.

This clonotype was seen ten or more times. The chain recombines TRBV28 with TRBJ1-5, with TRBD1 matching over 7 bases. J was trimmed by 7 bases and V by 4 bases; bases with no gene match: 16. This CDR3 spans 17 amino acids. Germline CDR1 is MDHEN and CDR2 is SYDVKM. The CDR3 DNA reads as TGTGCCAGCAGTTACCCTTGGGGAGGGGGCAAGGGACAGCCCCAGCATTTT. This encodes CASSYPWGGGKGQPQHF. Drawing the rest from reference TRBV28 and TRBJ1-5, the complete variable domain is DVKVTQSSRYLVKRTGEKVFLECVQDMDHENMFWYRQDPGLGLRLIYFSYDVKMKEKGDIPEGYSVSREKKERFSLILESASTNQTSMYLCASSYPWGGGKGQPQHFGDGTRLSIL.

In its sample, this clonotype was seen many times. The chain joins TRBV6-1 to TRBJ2-3; 7 bases are shared with TRBD2. Germline trimming cut 10 bases from V and 1 base from J; bases unmatched to any gene: 5. There are 13 residues in the CDR3. CDR1 and CDR2 from the germline V gene are MNHNS and SASEGT. The DNA for the CDR3 is TGTGCCACGGGAACTAGCGGCACAGATACGCAGTATTTT. This encodes CATGTSGTDTQYF.

The rearrangement joins TRBV12-3 or TRBV12-4 to TRBJ1-2; D gene unclear. The V and J ends lost 8 bases and 2 bases respectively, with 9 bases between them. There are 12 residues in the CDR3. CDR3 DNA sequence: TGTGCCAGCTCCCGGAACAACTATGGCTACACCTTC. Its protein product is CASSRNNYGYTF.

In its sample, this clonotype was seen many times. A clone one base away is much larger, so this may be a read error. The chain links TRBV2 to TRBJ1-1; tentative D call: TRBD1 (6 bases). Per germline, CDR1 SNHLY and CDR2 FYNNEI. The CDR3 runs 14 residues. V lost 10 bases and J lost 4, with 19 bases in between. The CDR3 sequence: CAKGGLTASTEAFF. The CDR3 nucleotides read TGTGCCAAGGGGGGGCTAACCGCGAGCACTGAAGCTTTCTTT.

This sequence joins TRBV6-2 or TRBV6-3 and TRBJ2-2; TRBD2 matches 7 bases. Germline assignment: CDR1 MNHEY and CDR2 SVGEGT. CDR3 length: 15 residues. The junction had 10 bases not matched to a gene; V was cut back by 5 bases and J by 7 bases. CDR3 in amino acids: CASSQPSGPVGELFF. DNA for the CDR3: TGTGCCAGCAGTCAACCTAGCGGCCCTGTCGGGGAGCTGTTTTTT.

This clonotype was seen ten or more times. The chain has TRBV2 and TRBJ1-5; 9 positions match TRBD1. Trimming removed 5 bases from V and 3 bases from J; junction bases left unmatched: 8. CDR3 length: 16 residues. Germline V gene lookup returns CDR1 SNHLY and CDR2 FYNNEI. CDR3 sequence reads: CASSSGQGTFNQPQHF. CDR3 bases: TGTGCCAGCAGTTCAGGACAGGGGACCTTCAATCAGCCCCAGCATTTT.

This clonotype was seen ten or more times. This rearrangement joins TRBV28 to TRBJ2-6; no reliable D call. Germline V gene lookup returns CDR1 MDHEN and CDR2 SYDVKM. Trimming removed 1 base from V and 0 bases from J, with 7 bases in between. The CDR3 sequence is 16 residues long. CDR3 amino acids: CASSLSRASGANVLTF. DNA of the CDR3: TGTGCCAGCAGTTTATCCCGGGCCTCTGGGGCCAACGTCCTGACTTTC.

This clonotype was seen at least ten times. The gene calls are TRBV6-5 and TRBJ2-4; TRBD2 aligns across 10 bases. The CDR3 is 19 residues long. V dropped 4 bases and J dropped 1; count of bases not matched to a gene: 13. Germline V gene sequence: CDR1 MNHEY, CDR2 SVGAGI. CDR3 loop: CASSSLAGAAISAKNIQYF. The CDR3 DNA reads as TGTGCCAGCAGTTCCCTAGCGGGAGCTGCAATTTCTGCCAAAAACATTCAGTACTTC.

In this sample, this clonotype turned up many times. The chain employs TRBV6-2 or TRBV6-3 and TRBJ2-6; 9 bases are shared with TRBD1. The ends lost 6 bases at V and 2 bases at J; junction bases unmatched: 8. The CDR3 is made up of 17 amino acids. The V gene's germline CDR1 is MNHEY and CDR2 SVGEGT. CDR3 nucleotide sequence: TGTGCCAGCAGCCCGGACAGGGGCGGGGCTGGGGCCAACGTCCTGACTTTC. It specifies CASSPDRGGAGANVLTF.

The rearrangement links TRBV12-3 or TRBV12-4 to TRBJ1-1; 8 bases are a match to TRBD1. Trimming at V came to 8 bases and at J to 7 bases, leaving 9 bases not matched to a gene. The CDR3 has 13 residues. The CDR3 sequence: CASRATGGGEAFF. The DNA of the CDR3 is TGTGCCAGCCGAGCTACAGGGGGAGGTGAAGCTTTCTTT.

This chain joins TRBV6-1 and TRBJ2-7; D is possibly TRBD2 (5 bases). Germline V CDR1 and CDR2: MNHNS, SASEGT. The CDR3 loop spans 11 amino acids. V was trimmed by 7 bases and J by 5 bases, leaving 9 bases between them. The CDR3 nucleotides are TGTGCCAGCACACGGGGTGACGAGCAGTACTTC. It encodes CASTRGDEQYF.

The CDR3 DNA is TGTGCCAGCAGTTTAACGGCGGTGGGGGAGCAGTACTTC. It is translated as CASSLTAVGEQYF. The V call is TRBV12-3 or TRBV12-4, the J call TRBJ2-7; unclear D gene. CDR3 size: 13 residues. Trimming removed 2 bases at V and 7 bases at J, with 12 bases between.

This clonotype was seen many times. A read error may account for a junction end that differs from germline. The chain employs TRBV28 and TRBJ2-5; D gene ambiguous. This CDR3 contains 15 residues. Germline V gene data show CDR1 as MDHEN and CDR2 as SYDVKM. The CDR3, as DNA: TGTACCAGCAGTTTATTATCGGTAGGGTCAGAGACCCAGTACTTC. Translated, it gives CTSSLLSVGSETQYF.

This clonotype appeared many times. Sequence at one end of the junction differs from germline and may be a read error. The V call is TRBV6-4, the J call TRBJ1-5; TRBD1 agrees at 10 bases. The CDR3 runs 17 residues. Germline V CDR1 and CDR2: MRHNA, SNTAGT. The CDR3 region is CASSRGGPTGGNQPQHF. CDR3 coding DNA: TGTGCCAGCAGTCGGGGGGGCCCGACAGGGGGCAACCAGCCCCAGCATTTT.

This clonotype was detected many times. The chain couples TRBV30 to TRBJ1-2, with a weak D call TRBD1 (5 bases). Germline assignment: CDR1 GTSNPN and CDR2 SVGIG (reference sequence). Trimming stripped 2 bases from V and 2 bases from J, with 12 bases between. The CDR3 loop spans 14 amino acids. The CDR3 DNA reads as TGTGCCTGGAGTTTACTGGGGGTAAACTATGGCTACACCTTC. This translates into CAWSLLGVNYGYTF.

This clonotype was recorded many times. This chain links TRBV5-6 with TRBJ2-3; 8 positions agree with TRBD1. The V gene end was trimmed by 1 base and the J gene end by 3 bases; junction bases not matched to a gene: 7. This CDR3 region has 16 residues. Germline-derived CDR1 and CDR2 are SGHDT and YYEEEE. The CDR3, as DNA: TGTGCCAGCAGCTTGTTCCTGGGACAGGAAACAGATACGCAGTATTTT. This encodes CASSLFLGQETDTQYF.

This clonotype has ten or more counts. The chain couples TRBV5-6 to TRBJ1-1, with a possible D match to TRBD1 (5 bases). The CDR3 covers 15 residues. Germline CDR1 reads SGHDT; CDR2 reads YYEEEE. The V end lost 6 bases, the J end lost 6 bases, and 21 bases lay between the germline ends. The CDR3 is CASTRWGTAPPEAFF. The DNA of the CDR3 is TGTGCCAGCACCCGTTGGGGGACGGCCCCCCCTGAAGCTTTCTTT. Drawing the rest from reference TRBV5-6 and TRBJ1-1, the complete variable domain is DAGVTQSPTHLIKTRGQQVTLRCSPKSGHDTVSWYQQALGQGPQFIFQYYEEEERQRGNFPDRFSGHQFPNYSSELNVNALLLGDSALYLCASTRWGTAPPEAFFGQGTRLTVV.

Regarding this clonotype: A much more abundant neighbour one base away suggests this may be a read error. Here the CDR3 DNA reads TGTGCCTGCAGCTTATTCGCAGGGGGCATAGAGACCCAGTACTTC. Its translation: CACSLFAGGIETQYF. This chain joins TRBV7-3 and TRBJ2-5; 8 bases agree with TRBD1. Germline loops: CDR1 SGHTA, CDR2 FQGTGA. There are 15 residues in the CDR3.

The genes are TRBV30 and TRBJ2-7, with D perhaps TRBD2 (6 bases). Between the trimmed V and J ends, which lost 1 base and 3 bases, there was a span of 10 bases. In germline, CDR1 is GTSNPN, CDR2 SVGIG (reference sequence). The CDR3 contains 13 residues. Here the CDR3 reads CAWSGGLNYEQYF. DNA for the CDR3: TGTGCCTGGAGTGGGGGACTGAACTACGAGCAGTACTTC. The entire variable domain, with the rest obtained from reference TRBV30 and TRBJ2-7, is as follows: SQTIHQWPATLVQPVGSPLSLECTVEGTSNPNLYWYRQAAGRGLQLLFYSVGIGQISSEVPQNLSASRPQDRQFILSSKKLLLSDSGFYLCAWSGGLNYEQYFGPGTRLTVT.

This clonotype was detected many times. This chain uses TRBV28 with TRBJ1-1; D unclear. The CDR3 length is 13 residues. Germline values: CDR1 MDHEN, CDR2 SYDVKM. The V end was cut by 7 bases, the J end by 0 bases, with 9 bases between. The CDR3 nucleotides read TGTGCCAGCAAGGTTGAACTGAACACTGAAGCTTTCTTT. This sequence encodes CASKVELNTEAFF.

V usage is TRBV6-1 and J usage is TRBJ2-7; 12 bases map to TRBD1. This CDR3 comprises 16 residues. Trimming at V came to 6 bases and at J to 7 bases, leaving 13 bases not matched to a gene. Germline values: CDR1 MNHNS, CDR2 SASEGT. CDR3 sequence (DNA): TGTGCCAGCAGAACACAACCGGGACAGGGGGCAGAAGAGCAGTACTTC. It yields the protein CASRTQPGQGAEEQYF.

This clonotype was seen at least ten times. CDR3 DNA: TGTGCCAGCAGCCCACTAGGCGGGAGCAATCAGCCCCAGCATTTT. Translating it yields CASSPLGGSNQPQHF. The J gene is TRBJ1-5, the V gene TRBV12-3 or TRBV12-4, with D unresolved. Trimming left V 6 bases short and J 1 base short, with 13 bases between. This CDR3 contains 15 residues.